The entry below gives a single TCR beta chain sequence along with its context. These data come from a study of patients and donors after allogeneic stem cell transplantation. Each CDR3 protein is one row after TCRdb ran MiXCR on the RT-PCR reads. The data contain more than 850,000 distinct CDR3 sequences, approximately 18% of them seen just once; the ten biggest clones take up around 5.5%. V was trimmed by 4 bases and J by 9 bases, leaving 19 bases between them. Germline CDR1 is MNHEY and CDR2 is SVGAGI. CDR3 length equals 16 residues. This sequence originates from a human donor who was either an allogeneic HSCT recipient or a stem cell or donor lymphocyte infusion donor (not recorded which). It is not recorded whose cells these are; they may come from a transplant donor. The rearrangement joins TRBV6-5 to TRBJ1-6, with D unclear. Sequencing was done on a sample of blood, either unsorted or a sorted T cell fraction (not recorded which). Here the CDR3 reads CASSSMSGRTSSPLHF. The CDR3 DNA sequence: TGTGCCAGCAGTTCGATGTCGGGCCGGACGAGTTCACCCCTCCACTTT.